This T cell receptor beta chain was recorded in a study of cytomegalovirus exposure and HLA in healthy donors. The study, taken as a whole, reports: For most subjects, TCR beta sequences were reported to predict HLA-A and HLA-B alleles with accuracy. TCR beta chain V- and J-gene trimming was linked, in a later analysis, to a missense variant in DCLRE1C. Later analysis found that TCR beta chains associated with HLA were more clonally expanded than other, equally common chains.

As to this clone: The antigen is unknown.

PCR involved 60 Vbeta and 13 Jbeta primers. Generated by immunoSEQ multiplex PCR, the TCRdb table keeps only in-frame clones and is missing some. This repertoire shows under 200,000 clones, 75% found once; its top ten account for 2.5% to 3%. The V end lost 9 bases, the J end lost 4 bases, and 7 bases lay between the germline ends. This CDR3 is 11 amino acids long. CDR1 is SNHLY, CDR2 FYNNEI, per germline. The sequence was obtained from a woman aged 50 to 60 in good health and CMV-seropositive. The source material was PBMCs. The chain is built from TRBV2 and TRBJ2-1; D unclear. This CDR3 is CARELYNEQFF. DNA of the CDR3: TGTGCCAGGGAGCTATACAATGAGCAGTTCTTC. Combining the CDR3 with reference TRBV2 and TRBJ2-1 gives the whole variable domain EPEVTQTPSHQVTQMGQEVILRCVPISNHLYFYWYRQILGQKVEFLVSFYNNEISEKSEIFDDQFSVERPDGSNFTLKIRSTKLEDSAMYFCARELYNEQFFGPGTRLTVL.